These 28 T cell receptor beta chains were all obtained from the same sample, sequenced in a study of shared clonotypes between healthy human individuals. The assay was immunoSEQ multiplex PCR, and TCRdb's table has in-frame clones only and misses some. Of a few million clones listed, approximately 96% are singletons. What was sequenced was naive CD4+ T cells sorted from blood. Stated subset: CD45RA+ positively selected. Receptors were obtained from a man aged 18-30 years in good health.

CDR3: CASRQGAGYNEQFF. The CDR3 coding sequence is TGTGCCAGCCGACAGGGGGCTGGATACAATGAGCAGTTCTTC. The chain is built from TRBV6-6 and TRBJ2-1; TRBD1 matches at 10 bases. V lost 8 bases to trimming and J lost 4 bases; unmatched junction nucleotides: 5. The CDR3 is 14 residues long. Germline V CDR1 and CDR2: MNHNY, SVGAGI (reference sequence).

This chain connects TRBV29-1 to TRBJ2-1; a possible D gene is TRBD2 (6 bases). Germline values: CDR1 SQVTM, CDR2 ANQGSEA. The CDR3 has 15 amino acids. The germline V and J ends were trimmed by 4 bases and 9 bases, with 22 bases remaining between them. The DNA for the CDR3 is TGCAGCGTTGGCTGGGGCCTTAGCGGCGGGGTTGAGCAGTTCTTC. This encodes CSVGWGLSGGVEQFF.

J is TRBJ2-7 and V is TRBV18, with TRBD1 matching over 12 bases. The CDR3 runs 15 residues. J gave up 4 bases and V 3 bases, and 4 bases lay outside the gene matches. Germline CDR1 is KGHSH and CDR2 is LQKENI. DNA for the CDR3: TGTGCCAGCTCACCGGGACAGGGGGCGCTGTACGAGCAGTACTTC. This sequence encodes CASSPGQGALYEQYF.

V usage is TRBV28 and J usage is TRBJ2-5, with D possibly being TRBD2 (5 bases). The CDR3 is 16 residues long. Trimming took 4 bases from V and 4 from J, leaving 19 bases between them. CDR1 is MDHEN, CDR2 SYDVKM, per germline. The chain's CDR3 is CASSSGELGSRETQYF. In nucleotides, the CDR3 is TGTGCCAGCAGTTCCGGGGAATTGGGATCTCGAGAGACCCAGTACTTC.

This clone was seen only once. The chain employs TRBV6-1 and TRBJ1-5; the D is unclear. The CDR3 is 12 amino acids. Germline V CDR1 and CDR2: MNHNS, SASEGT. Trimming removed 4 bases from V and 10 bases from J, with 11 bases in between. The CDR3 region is CASSATVPPQHF. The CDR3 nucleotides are TGTGCCAGCAGTGCAACCGTTCCCCCCCAGCATTTT.

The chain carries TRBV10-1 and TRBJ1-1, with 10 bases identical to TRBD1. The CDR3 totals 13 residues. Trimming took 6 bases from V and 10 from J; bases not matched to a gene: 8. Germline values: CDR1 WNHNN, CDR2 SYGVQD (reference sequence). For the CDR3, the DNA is TGCGCCAGCAGAGGACCGGGACAGGGGAGAGCTTTCTTT. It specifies CASRGPGQGRAFF.

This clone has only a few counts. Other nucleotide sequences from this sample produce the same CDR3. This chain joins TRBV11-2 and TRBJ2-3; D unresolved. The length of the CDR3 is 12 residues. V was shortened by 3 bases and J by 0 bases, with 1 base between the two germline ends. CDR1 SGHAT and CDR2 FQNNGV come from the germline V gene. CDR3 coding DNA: TGTGCCAGCAGCTTCAGCACAGATACGCAGTATTTT. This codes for CASSFSTDTQYF.

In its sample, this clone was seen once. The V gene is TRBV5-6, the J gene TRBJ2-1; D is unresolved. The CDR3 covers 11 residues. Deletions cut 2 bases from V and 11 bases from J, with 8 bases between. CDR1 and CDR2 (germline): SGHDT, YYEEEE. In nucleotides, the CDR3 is TGTGCCAGCAGCTTTGGGGATCAGCAGTTCTTC. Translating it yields CASSFGDQQFF.

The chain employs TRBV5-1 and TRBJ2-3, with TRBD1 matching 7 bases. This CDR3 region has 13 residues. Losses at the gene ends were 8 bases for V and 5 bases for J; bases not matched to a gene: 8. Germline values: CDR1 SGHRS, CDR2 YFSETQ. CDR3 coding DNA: TGCGCCAGGAAAAACCAGGGGGAAGATACGCAGTATTTT. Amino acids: CARKNQGEDTQYF.

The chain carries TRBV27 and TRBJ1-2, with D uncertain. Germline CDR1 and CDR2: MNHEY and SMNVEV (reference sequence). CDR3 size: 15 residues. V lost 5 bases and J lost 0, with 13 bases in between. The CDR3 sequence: CASSQATPTNYGYTF. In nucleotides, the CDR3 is TGTGCCAGCAGTCAAGCGACACCTACTAACTATGGCTACACCTTC.

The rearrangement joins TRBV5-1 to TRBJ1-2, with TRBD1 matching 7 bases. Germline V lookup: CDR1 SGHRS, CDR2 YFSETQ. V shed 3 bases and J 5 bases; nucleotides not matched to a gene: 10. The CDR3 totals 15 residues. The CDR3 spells CASSSSVPGQYGYTF. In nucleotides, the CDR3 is TGCGCCAGCAGCTCCAGTGTCCCGGGACAGTATGGCTACACCTTC.

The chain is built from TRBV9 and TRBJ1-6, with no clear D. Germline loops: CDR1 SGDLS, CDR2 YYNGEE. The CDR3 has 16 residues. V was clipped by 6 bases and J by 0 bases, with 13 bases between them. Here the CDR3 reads CASTSGRNSYNSPLHF. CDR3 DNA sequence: TGTGCCAGCACCTCAGGACGGAACTCCTATAATTCACCCCTCCACTTT.

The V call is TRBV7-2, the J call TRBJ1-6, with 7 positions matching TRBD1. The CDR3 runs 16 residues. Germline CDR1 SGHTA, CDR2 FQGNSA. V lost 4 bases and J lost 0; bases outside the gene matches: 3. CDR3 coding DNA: TGTGCCAGCAGCTACAGGGGCAGCTCCTATAATTCACCCCTCCACTTT. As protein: CASSYRGSSYNSPLHF.

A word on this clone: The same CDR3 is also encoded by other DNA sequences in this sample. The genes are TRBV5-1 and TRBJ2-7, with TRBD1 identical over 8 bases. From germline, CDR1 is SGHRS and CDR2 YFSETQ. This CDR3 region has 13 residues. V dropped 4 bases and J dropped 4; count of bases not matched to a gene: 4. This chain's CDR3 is CASSPGQDYEQYF. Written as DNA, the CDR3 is TGCGCCAGCAGCCCGGGACAGGATTACGAGCAGTACTTC.

CDR3 in DNA: TGTGCCACCACCCCCCGGGGGTCCTATGGCTACACCTTC. It yields the protein CATTPRGSYGYTF. The chain carries TRBV15 and TRBJ1-2; D possibly corresponds to TRBD1 (5 bases). Germline V CDR1 and CDR2: LNHNV, YYDKDF (reference sequence). The CDR3 is 13 amino acids. V was shortened by 7 bases and J by 4 bases, with 13 bases between the two germline ends.

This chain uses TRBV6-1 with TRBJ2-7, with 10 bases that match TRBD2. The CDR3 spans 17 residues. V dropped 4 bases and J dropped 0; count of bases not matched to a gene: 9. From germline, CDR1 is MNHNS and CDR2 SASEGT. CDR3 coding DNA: TGTGCCAGCAGTGGCTTGATGGCTAGCGGGAGCTCCTACGAGCAGTACTTC. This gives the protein CASSGLMASGSSYEQYF.

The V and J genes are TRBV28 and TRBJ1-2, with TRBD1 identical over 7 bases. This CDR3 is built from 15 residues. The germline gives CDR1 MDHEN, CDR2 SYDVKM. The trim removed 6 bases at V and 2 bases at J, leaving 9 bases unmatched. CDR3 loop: CASRPTGERNYGYTF. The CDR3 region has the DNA TGTGCCAGCAGACCCACAGGGGAGCGAAACTATGGCTACACCTTC.

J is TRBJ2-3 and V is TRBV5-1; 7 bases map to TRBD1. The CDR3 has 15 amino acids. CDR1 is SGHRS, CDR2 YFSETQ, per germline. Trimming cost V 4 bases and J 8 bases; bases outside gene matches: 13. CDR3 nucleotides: TGCGCCAGCAGCCCGAGGGAAAACAGGGGTGGTACGCAGTATTTT. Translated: CASSPRENRGGTQYF. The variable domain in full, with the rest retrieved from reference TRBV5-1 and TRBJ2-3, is KAGVTQTPRYLIKTRGQQVTLSCSPISGHRSVSWYQQTPGQGLQFLFEYFSETQRNKGNFPGRFSGRQFSNSRSEMNVSTLELGDSALYLCASSPRENRGGTQYFGPGTRLTVL.

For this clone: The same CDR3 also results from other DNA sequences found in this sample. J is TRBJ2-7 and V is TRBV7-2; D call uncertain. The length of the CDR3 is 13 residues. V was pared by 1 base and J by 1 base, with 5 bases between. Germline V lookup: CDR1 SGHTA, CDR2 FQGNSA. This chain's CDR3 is CASSLDRSYEQYF. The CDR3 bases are TGTGCCAGCAGCTTAGACCGGTCCTACGAGCAGTACTTC.

The CDR3: CASTQGTSYNSPLHF. The CDR3 DNA sequence: TGTGCCAGCACTCAGGGAACCTCTTATAATTCACCCCTCCACTTT. The chain links TRBV25-1 to TRBJ1-6; tentative D call: TRBD1 (5 bases). V lost 7 bases, J lost 4 bases, and 14 bases lay in between. The CDR3 covers 15 residues. CDR1 and CDR2 from the germline V gene are MGHDK and SYGVNS. Based on the CDR3 plus reference TRBV25-1 and TRBJ1-6, the full variable domain is EADIYQTPRYLVIGTGKKITLECSQTMGHDKMYWYQQDPGMELHLIHYSYGVNSTEKGDLSSESTVSRIRTEHFPLTLESARPSHTSQYLCASTQGTSYNSPLHFGNGTRLTVT.

CDR3 nucleotides: TGTGCCAGCAGCGCGGGACAGGGCCAAGAGACCCAGTACTTC. Translating it yields CASSAGQGQETQYF. The J gene is TRBJ2-5, the V gene TRBV7-9, with 9 bases aligning to TRBD1. CDR3 length: 14 residues. V dropped 5 bases and J dropped 1; count of bases not matched to a gene: 2. Germline loops: CDR1 SEHNR, CDR2 FQNEAQ (reference sequence).

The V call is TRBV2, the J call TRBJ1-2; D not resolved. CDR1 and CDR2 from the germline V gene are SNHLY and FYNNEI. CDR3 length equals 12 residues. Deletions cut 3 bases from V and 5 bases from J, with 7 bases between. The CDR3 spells CASSEEEYGYTF. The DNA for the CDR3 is TGTGCCAGCAGTGAGGAAGAATATGGCTACACCTTC.

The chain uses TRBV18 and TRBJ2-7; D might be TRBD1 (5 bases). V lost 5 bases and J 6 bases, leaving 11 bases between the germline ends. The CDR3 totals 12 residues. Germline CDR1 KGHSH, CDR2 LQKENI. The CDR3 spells CASSTLGAEQYF. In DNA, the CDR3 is TGTGCCAGCTCAACTCTTGGGGCCGAGCAGTACTTC.

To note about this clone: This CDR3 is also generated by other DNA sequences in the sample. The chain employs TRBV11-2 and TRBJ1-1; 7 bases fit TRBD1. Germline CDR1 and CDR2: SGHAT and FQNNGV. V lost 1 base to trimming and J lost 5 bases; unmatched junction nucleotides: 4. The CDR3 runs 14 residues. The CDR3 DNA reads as TGTGCCAGCAGCTTAGCCAGGGGGGGAACTGAAGCTTTCTTT. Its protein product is CASSLARGGTEAFF.

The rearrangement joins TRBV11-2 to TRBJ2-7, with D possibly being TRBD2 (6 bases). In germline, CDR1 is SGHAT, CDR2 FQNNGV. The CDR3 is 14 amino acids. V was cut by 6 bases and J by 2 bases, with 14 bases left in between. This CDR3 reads CASRAVGGTYEQYF. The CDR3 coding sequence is TGTGCCAGCAGAGCCGTTGGGGGGACCTACGAGCAGTACTTC.

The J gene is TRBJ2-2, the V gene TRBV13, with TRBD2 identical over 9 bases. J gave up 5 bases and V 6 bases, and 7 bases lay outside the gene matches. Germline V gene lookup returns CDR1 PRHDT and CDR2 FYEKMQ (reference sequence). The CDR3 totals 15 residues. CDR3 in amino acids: CASSFTSGFTGELFF. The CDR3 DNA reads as TGTGCCAGCAGTTTTACTAGCGGGTTTACCGGGGAGCTGTTTTTT.

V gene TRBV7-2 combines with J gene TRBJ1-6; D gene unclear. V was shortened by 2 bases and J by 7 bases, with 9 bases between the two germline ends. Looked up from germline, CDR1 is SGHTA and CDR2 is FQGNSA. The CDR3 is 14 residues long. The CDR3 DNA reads TGTGCCAGCAGCTTAAGGGTTTGGAATTCACCCCTCCACTTT. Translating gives CASSLRVWNSPLHF.

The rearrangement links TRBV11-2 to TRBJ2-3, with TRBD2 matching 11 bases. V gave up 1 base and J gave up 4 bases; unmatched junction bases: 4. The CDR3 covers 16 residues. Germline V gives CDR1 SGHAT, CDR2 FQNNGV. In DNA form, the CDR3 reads TGTGCCAGCAGCTTAGTAGCGGGGGGGCCCCCAGATACGCAGTATTTT. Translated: CASSLVAGGPPDTQYF.